This TCR beta chain was sequenced in a study of T cell responses to AZD1222 COVID-19 vaccine. The method was immunoSEQ multiplex PCR; TCRdb's version includes in-frame clones alone and lacks a portion of them. The sample contains 240,000 or so clones, over 85% of which appear only once. To note about this clone: Antigen specificity is unknown.

Study-level points and caveats: The study identified only a handful of AZD1222 recipients as seropositive at baseline.

This CDR3 has 16 residues. Trimming cost V 5 bases and J 2 bases, with 19 bases left between them. Looked up from germline, CDR1 is SEHNR and CDR2 is FQNEAQ (reference sequence). Sequenced material: peripheral blood, taken on day 0 of AZD1222 vaccination. This TCR was sampled from an adult in good health. The V call is TRBV7-9, the J call TRBJ2-7, with TRBD2 as a possible D gene (6 bases). CDR3 in DNA: TGTGCCAGCAGCCTAGGTCGGGACTCCGGGGCCTACGAGCAGTACTTC. Encoded protein: CASSLGRDSGAYEQYF.